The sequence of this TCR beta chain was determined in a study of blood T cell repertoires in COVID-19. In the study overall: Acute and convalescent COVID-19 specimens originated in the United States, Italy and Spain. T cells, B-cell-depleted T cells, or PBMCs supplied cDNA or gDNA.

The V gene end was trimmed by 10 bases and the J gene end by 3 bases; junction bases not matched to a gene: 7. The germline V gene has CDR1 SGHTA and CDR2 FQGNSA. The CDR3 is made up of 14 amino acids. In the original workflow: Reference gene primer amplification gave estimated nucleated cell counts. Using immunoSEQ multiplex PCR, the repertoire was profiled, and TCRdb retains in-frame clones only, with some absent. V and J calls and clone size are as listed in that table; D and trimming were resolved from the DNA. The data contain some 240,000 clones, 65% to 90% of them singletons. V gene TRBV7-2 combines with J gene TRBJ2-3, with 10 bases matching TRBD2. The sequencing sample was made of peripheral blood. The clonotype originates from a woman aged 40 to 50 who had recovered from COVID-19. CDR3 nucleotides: TGTGCCACCGAGCGGGGGGGCGGGACAGATACGCAGTATTTT. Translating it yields CATERGGGTDTQYF.